The present entry profiles one T cell receptor (beta chain) with its context. The clone's antigen remains unknown. The sample holds no much larger clone one base away, and base qualities are not on file. These data originate in a study of shared T cell receptors in the human thymus (dated by TCRdb to 2020 to 2022). Regarding the complete study: The study examined how the human thymus generates shared, self-reactive T-cell receptor alpha chains.

Looking up the germline V gene (reference sequence) yields CDR1 SEHNR and CDR2 FQNEAQ. The CDR3 spans 17 residues, from the cysteine through the phenylalanine. Kept here is only the CDR3 DNA, which spans 51 bases and is read in frame from base 1. Trimming accounts for 4 bases at V and 2 bases at J, while the number of junction bases matched to no gene is 13. Library preparation used the immunoSEQ multiplex PCR assay. Entries here come from immuneACCESS through TCRdb and include only in-frame sequences with V and J called. Some clones fail to appear in such tables; in the studies checked, an unresolved V gene covers under half of the shortfall, and the cause of the remainder is unknown. Counted in this sample were 650,000 to 950,000 clones; 70% to 90% of them appeared once. The top ten constitute over 0.008% of the sample. The data also belong to a second study, concerning human thymus T cells. Per the second study: Immunologically healthy infants undergoing open corrective cardiac surgery for congenital heart defects in Finland were used as donors. Thymus tissue was obtained as surgical resects removed during corrective cardiac surgery. Both the thymic and the peripheral blood repertoires appeared to show biased V and J gene segment usage. The related research reported highly overlapping thymic TCR repertoires among unrelated individuals. TCR alpha and beta repertoires from about eight infant thymus samples and four related peripheral blood samples were characterized in the study. Donor ages ranging from 7 to 244 days were recorded, and a handful of male and a couple of female infants were included in the cohort. Thymocytes were released mechanically from tissue and stored at -70 °C as pellets of 10-30 million cells. A QIAsymphony instrument was used to extract genomic DNA from frozen cell pellets. The immunoSEQ multiplex PCR assay was used to amplify the TCRB and TCRAD loci from a standardized amount of quality-controlled genomic DNA. The V(D)J region was spanned by amplicons of a length sufficient to cover the CDR3 and to identify V and J genes. The amplicons were sequenced on an Illumina platform via the commercial immunoSEQ service. Primer bias and sequencing errors were corrected as previously described, and TCRAD and TCRB were defined on the basis of the IMGT database. Repertoires were analysed with immunoSEQ Analyzer 3.0 and VDJTools, covering basic statistics, V/J segment usage, diversity estimates, rarefaction and pairwise overlap. Diversity was estimated with Chao1, ChaoE, Efron-Thisted, Shannon and inverse Simpson indices, and also on datasets down-sampled to the smallest sample. Repertoire overlap was determined by strict matching of CDR3 nucleotide sequence, V gene and J gene, and Jaccard-based multidimensional scaling clustering was applied. On average, thymus samples yielded roughly 770,000 unique TCRB clonotypes, whereas blood samples yielded 70,000 to 100,000.

What was sequenced was thymocytes. The sequence was obtained from a girl under three years old with a congenital heart defect. Donor details come from another sample of the same person, matched by shared clones. The V gene is TRBV7-9 and the J gene is TRBJ1-2; TRBD1 aligns with 7 central bases. CDR3 sequence: CASSSVRDSKINYGYTF. The nucleotide sequence is TGTGCCAGCAGCTCAGTCCGGGACAGTAAGATCAACTATGGCTACACCTTC.